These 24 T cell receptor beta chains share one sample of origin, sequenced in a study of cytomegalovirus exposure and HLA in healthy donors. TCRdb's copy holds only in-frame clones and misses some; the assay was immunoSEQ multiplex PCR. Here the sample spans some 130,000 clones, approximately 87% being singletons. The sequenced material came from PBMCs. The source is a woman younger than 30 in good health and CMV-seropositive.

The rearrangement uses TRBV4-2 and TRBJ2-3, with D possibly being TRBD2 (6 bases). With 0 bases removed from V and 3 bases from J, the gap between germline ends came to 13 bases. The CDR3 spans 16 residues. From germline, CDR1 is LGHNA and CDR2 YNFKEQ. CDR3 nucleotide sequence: TGTGCCAGCAGCCAAGATTTGGAGGGCGGGACAGATACGCAGTATTTT. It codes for CASSQDLEGGTDTQYF.

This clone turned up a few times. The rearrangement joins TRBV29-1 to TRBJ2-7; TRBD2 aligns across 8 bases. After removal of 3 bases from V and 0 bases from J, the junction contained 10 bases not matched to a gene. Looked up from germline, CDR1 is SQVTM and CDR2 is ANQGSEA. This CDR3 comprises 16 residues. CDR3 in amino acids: CSVDSQTSASSYEQYF. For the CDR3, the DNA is TGCAGCGTTGATTCCCAGACTAGCGCAAGCTCCTACGAGCAGTACTTC.

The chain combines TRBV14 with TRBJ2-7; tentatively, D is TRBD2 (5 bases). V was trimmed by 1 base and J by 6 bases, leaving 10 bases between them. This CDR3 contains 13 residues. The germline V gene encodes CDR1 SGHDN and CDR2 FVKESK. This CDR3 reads CASSQGRTSEQYF. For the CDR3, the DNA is TGTGCCAGCAGCCAAGGCCGTACTAGCGAGCAGTACTTC.

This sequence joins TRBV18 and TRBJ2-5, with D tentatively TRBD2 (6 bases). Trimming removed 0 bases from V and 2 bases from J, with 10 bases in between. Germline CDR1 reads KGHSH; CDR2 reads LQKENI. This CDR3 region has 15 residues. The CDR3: CASSPPSGRQETQYF. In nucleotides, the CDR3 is TGTGCCAGCTCACCACCGTCAGGGAGGCAAGAGACCCAGTACTTC.

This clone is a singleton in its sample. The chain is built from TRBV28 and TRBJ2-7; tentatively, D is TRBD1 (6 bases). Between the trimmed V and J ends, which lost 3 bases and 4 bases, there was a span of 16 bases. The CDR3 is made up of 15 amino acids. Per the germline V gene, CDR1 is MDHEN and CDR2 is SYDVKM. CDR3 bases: TGTGCCAGCAGTTTGAGAGGGGGAGTCCAGTACGAGCAGTACTTC. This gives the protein CASSLRGGVQYEQYF.

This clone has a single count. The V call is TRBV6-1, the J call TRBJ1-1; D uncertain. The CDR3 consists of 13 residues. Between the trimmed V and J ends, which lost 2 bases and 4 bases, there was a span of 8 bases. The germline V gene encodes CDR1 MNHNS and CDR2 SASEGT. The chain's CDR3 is CASSESQLTEAFF. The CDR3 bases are TGTGCCAGCAGTGAATCACAGCTCACTGAAGCTTTCTTT.

The CDR3 region is CASSSHRTSGYNEQFF. DNA for the CDR3: TGTGCCAGCAGCTCGCATAGGACTAGCGGTTACAATGAGCAGTTCTTC. This chain links TRBV11-2 with TRBJ2-1; TRBD2 aligns across 10 bases. V shed 4 bases, J shed 4 bases, and the junction held 7 bases outside the gene matches. This CDR3 is built from 16 residues. The V gene's germline CDR1 is SGHAT and CDR2 FQNNGV.

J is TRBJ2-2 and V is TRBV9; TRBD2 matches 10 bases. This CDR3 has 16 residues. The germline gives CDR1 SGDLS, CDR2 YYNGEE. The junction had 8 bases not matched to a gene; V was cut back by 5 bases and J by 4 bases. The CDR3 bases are TGTGCCAGCAGACCTAGCGGGAGTCAGAGCACCGGGGAGCTGTTTTTT. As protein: CASRPSGSQSTGELFF.

The CDR3 reads CASSPDRTGEQYF. In DNA, the CDR3 is TGTGCCAGCTCACCGGACAGAACCGGCGAGCAGTACTTC. The chain carries TRBV18 and TRBJ2-7, with a tentative D call TRBD1 (6 bases). V lost 3 bases and J 6 bases, leaving 12 bases between the germline ends. The CDR3 loop spans 13 amino acids. Germline loops: CDR1 KGHSH, CDR2 LQKENI.

The CDR3 coding sequence is TGTGCCAGCAGCTCATCTCGAGCTAACTATGGCTACACCTTC. As protein: CASSSSRANYGYTF. This chain joins TRBV7-2 and TRBJ1-2; D gene uncertain. The germline V and J ends were trimmed by 4 bases and 0 bases, with 9 bases remaining between them. This CDR3 spans 14 amino acids. Germline V gene data show CDR1 as SGHTA and CDR2 as FQGNSA.

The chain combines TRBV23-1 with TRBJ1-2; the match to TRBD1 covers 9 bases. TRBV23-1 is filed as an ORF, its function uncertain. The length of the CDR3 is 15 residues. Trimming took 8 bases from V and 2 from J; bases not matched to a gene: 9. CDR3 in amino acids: CASRVSTGGNYGYTF. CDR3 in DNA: TGCGCCAGCCGAGTTTCGACAGGGGGGAACTATGGCTACACCTTC.

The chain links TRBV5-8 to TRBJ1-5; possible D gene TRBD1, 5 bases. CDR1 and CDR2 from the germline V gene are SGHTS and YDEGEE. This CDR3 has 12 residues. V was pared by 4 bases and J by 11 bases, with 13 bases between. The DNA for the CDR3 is TGTGCCAGCAGCCAGTCAGGGATTTCCCAGCATTTT. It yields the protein CASSQSGISQHF.

The CDR3 loop reads CASKPGGTDNEQFF. The CDR3 nucleotides read TGTGCCAGCAAACCGGGAGGGACAGACAATGAGCAGTTCTTC. V and J are TRBV11-3 and TRBJ2-1; tentatively, D is TRBD2 (8 bases). Per germline, CDR1 SGHNT and CDR2 YENEEA. The V end lost 7 bases, the J end lost 5 bases, and 15 bases lay between the germline ends. This CDR3 contains 14 residues.

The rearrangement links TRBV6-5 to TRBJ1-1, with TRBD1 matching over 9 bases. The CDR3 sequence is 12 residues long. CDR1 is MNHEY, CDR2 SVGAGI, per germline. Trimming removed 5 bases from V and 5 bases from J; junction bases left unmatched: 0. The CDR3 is CASSDRGTEAFF. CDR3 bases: TGTGCCAGCAGTGACAGGGGGACTGAAGCTTTCTTT.

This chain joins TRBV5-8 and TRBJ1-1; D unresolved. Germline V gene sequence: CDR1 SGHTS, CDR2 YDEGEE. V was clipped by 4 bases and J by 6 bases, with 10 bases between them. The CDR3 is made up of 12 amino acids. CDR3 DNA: TGTGCCAGCAGCCCCAGGATGGCTGAAGCTTTCTTT. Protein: CASSPRMAEAFF.

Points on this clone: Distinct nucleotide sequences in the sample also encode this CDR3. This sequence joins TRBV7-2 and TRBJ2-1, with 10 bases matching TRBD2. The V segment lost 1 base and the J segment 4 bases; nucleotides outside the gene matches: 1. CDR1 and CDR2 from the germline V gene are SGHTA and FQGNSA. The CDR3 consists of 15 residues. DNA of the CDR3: TGTGCCAGCAGCTTAGAACTAGCGGGGTACAATGAGCAGTTCTTC. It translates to CASSLELAGYNEQFF.

CDR3 in amino acids: CASSACPEAFF. The CDR3 DNA reads TGTGCCAGCAGCGCCTGTCCTGAAGCTTTCTTT. V usage is TRBV9 and J usage is TRBJ1-1, with D unresolved. Trimming removed 3 bases from V and 6 bases from J, with 6 bases in between. The CDR3 runs 11 residues. Germline lookup yields CDR1 SGDLS and CDR2 YYNGEE.

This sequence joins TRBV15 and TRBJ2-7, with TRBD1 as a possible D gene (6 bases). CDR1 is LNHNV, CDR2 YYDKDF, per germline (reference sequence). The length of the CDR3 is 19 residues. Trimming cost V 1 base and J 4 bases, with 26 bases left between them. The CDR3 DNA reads TGTGCCACCAGCAGAGCTGCCAATCCGACAGGCTCCTTTCGGTACGAGCAGTACTTC. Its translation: CATSRAANPTGSFRYEQYF.

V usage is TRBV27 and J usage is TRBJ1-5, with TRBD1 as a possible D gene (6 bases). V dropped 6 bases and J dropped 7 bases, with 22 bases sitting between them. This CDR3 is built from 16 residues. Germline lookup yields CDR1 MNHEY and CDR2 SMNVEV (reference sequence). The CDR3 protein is CASSSTSVGAAQPQHF. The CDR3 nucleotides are TGTGCCAGCAGCTCCACTAGTGTGGGGGCGGCCCAGCCCCAGCATTTT.

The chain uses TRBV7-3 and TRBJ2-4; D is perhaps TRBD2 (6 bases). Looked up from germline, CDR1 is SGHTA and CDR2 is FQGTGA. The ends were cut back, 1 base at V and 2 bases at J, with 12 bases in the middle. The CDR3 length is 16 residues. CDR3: CASSLIPRESKNIQYF. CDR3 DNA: TGTGCCAGCAGCTTAATACCCCGGGAGTCCAAAAACATTCAGTACTTC.

CDR3 DNA sequence: TGTGCCAGCAAGGGGATGGATGAAAAACTGTTTTTT. Its translation: CASKGMDEKLFF. The chain uses TRBV2 and TRBJ1-4, with TRBD1 as a possible D gene (5 bases). CDR1 and CDR2 from the germline V gene are SNHLY and FYNNEI. Trimming took 7 bases from V and 6 from J, leaving 9 bases between them. The CDR3 runs to 12 residues.

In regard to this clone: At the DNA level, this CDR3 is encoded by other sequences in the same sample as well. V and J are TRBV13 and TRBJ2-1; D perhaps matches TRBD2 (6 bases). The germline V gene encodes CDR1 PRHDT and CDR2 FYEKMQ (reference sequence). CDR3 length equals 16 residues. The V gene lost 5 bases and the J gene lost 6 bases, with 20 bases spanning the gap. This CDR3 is CASSQWEAGRGNEQFF. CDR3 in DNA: TGTGCCAGCAGCCAATGGGAGGCAGGGCGGGGCAATGAGCAGTTCTTC.

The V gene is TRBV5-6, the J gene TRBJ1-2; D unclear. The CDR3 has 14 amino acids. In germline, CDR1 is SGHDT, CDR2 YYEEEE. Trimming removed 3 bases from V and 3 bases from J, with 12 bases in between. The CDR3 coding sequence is TGTGCCAGCAGCTCGCCGGGAATCTACTATGGCTACACCTTC. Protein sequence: CASSSPGIYYGYTF.

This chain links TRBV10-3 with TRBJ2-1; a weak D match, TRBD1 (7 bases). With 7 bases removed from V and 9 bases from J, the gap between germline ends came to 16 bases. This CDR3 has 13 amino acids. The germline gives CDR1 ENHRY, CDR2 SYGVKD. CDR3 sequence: CAINQGEDGEQFF. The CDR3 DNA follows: TGTGCCATCAACCAGGGGGAGGACGGTGAGCAGTTCTTC.